This TCR beta chain is drawn from a study of shared clonotypes between healthy human individuals (dated by TCRdb to the early 2020s). Regarding the research as a whole: A couple of women and three men aged 18 to 49 years were included in the cohort. For each donor, CD4 naive and CD4 memory were each run on three plates, CD8 naive on two plates, and CD8 memory on one plate. Blood TCR repertoires of five healthy adults were deeply sequenced to estimate repertoire size and the extent of clonotype sharing between individuals. To increase sequencing depth and limit assay-specific biases, different laboratories used diverse techniques to prepare libraries and sequence TCR repertoires. Leukapheresis yielded between about 0.94 and 10 billion PBMCs per donor.

What the work shows at the level of the full study, not this receptor alone: Incomplete sequencing was indicated by rarefaction of sorted-subset datasets, despite the large sequencing depth. Naive subsets generally had larger estimated clonotype richness than memory subsets. Pairwise subsampling led to the expectation that sequencing depth would affect the degree of clonotype sharing among donors. Sharing across several donors was observed for approximately 5% of naive CD4, 3.5% of naive CD8, 2% to 2.5% of memory CD4, and roughly 0.43% of memory CD8 clonotypes. Higher generation probabilities were observed for clonotypes shared by all four sorted-subset donors than for non-shared clonotypes. The small number of donors limited the genetic and exposure-history diversity represented. Sampling was limited to blood, and TCR repertoires in tissue likely differ from TCR repertoires in blood.

As to this clone: This receptor's antigen is unknown. The input lacks base qualities; no much larger clone sits a single base away.

Using the deep immunoSEQ assay, TCR CDR3 regions were amplified from genomic DNA by multiplex PCR. Genomic DNA extracted from each cell subset was distributed evenly over all wells of several immunoSEQ 96-well plates, and each plate served as one replicate. For sorted subsets, roughly 190 ng of genomic DNA, equivalent to some 30,000 T cell genomes, went into each replicate PCR. Purified libraries were quantified with a Qubit 3.0 fluorometer, sized on a Bioanalyzer 2100, and re-quantified with the KAPA Library Quantification kit. Every immunoSEQ 96-well plate was sequenced on a separate single-read 150-cycle Illumina NextSeq 550 flow cell. The original methods were these. Because the immunoSEQ output included only junctional sequences and no quality scores, the filtering could not be the same as the filtering used for full-length reads. Sequences were annotated with PyIR, a Python wrapper for IgBLAST v1.9, using IMGT germline references to assign V/J genes and CDR3. Reads with weak V/J assignments (E-value above 1e-6), missing CDR3, stop codons, out-of-frame junctions, or ambiguous translated residues were removed. V3J clonotypes were defined as sequences sharing an identical inferred V gene, J gene, and CDR3 amino acid sequence. Percentage overlap between repertoires was calculated by dividing the number of shared unique clonotypes by the size of the smaller repertoire. Three approaches were used to assess repertoire richness: RTK rarefaction, the Chao1 estimator, and Recon v2.1 estimates of unobserved clonotypes. OLGA was used to compute generation probabilities for all TCRbeta clonotypes that the gDNA method yielded from a handful of donors. This is the immuneACCESS table as TCRdb keeps it, with only in-frame sequences that have V and J called. A part of the clones is gone; compared with another copy, unresolved V genes explain less than half, and the rest is unexplained. The DNA gave D and trimming, while V, J and clone size come from that table. The table for this sample lists about 770,000 clones; about two thirds of them were counted only once. The biggest ten clones account for around 1.7% of the sample.

The donors were healthy, HIV-negative adults with no recently reported acute infections or vaccinations. Every donor was a Caucasian adult living in Nashville, Tennessee, USA. CD4+ T cells were enriched by magnetic negative selection, after which naive cells were positively selected on CD45RA and the negative fraction was taken as the memory subset. After blood collection by leukapheresis, PBMCs were isolated using Ficoll-Histopaque density gradient centrifugation and then cryopreserved in the vapor phase of liquid nitrogen. Purity and quantity of every magnetically sorted T cell population were checked by analytical flow cytometry. Genomic DNA was isolated from each sorted fraction and quantified by UV absorbance on a Nanodrop 2000c. Trimming at the junction amounts to 4 bases on V and 1 base on J, and the germline ends lie 21 bases apart. The CDR1 and CDR2 encoded by the germline V gene are KGHSH and LQKENI. Spanning cysteine to phenylalanine, the CDR3 consists of 18 amino acids. Left in the record is the CDR3 DNA by itself, 54 bases read in frame from the first base.

Sequenced input: memory CD4+ T cells sorted from blood. Sample cell subset or site, as interpreted from the label and publication: CD45RA-negative fraction. This clonotype was sampled from a woman aged 30 to 39 in good health. Here the chain combines TRBV18 and TRBJ2-3; the D gene assignment is ambiguous. In nucleotide form, the sequence is TGTGCCAGCTCACTTGACCCGTATTCGGTCAGCCGCACAGATACGCAGTATTTT. Translated, it gives CASSLDPYSVSRTDTQYF.